This T cell receptor (beta chain) was found in a study of T cells in Graves' hyperthyroidism and ophthalmopathy. Study summary: Blood was drawn when the patient was first diagnosed and still untreated. Study-level results: Separation of ophthalmopathy from stable hyperthyroidism was achieved by a 13 V-J model.

CDR1 is GTSNPN, CDR2 SVGIG, per germline (reference sequence). The CDR3 has 15 amino acids. Deletions cut 2 bases from V and 3 bases from J, with 17 bases between. Authors of the study amplified TCR beta CDR3 regions from RNA transcripts. With the HTBI primer set, the TCR CDR3 went through a first round of RT-PCR. TCRdb re-called the multiplex PCR reads with MiXCR, one entry per CDR3 protein. The table shows roughly 630,000 distinct CDR3 sequences, with approximately 15% occurring only once. There are a few counts of this clonotype. The antigen is unknown. Using about 10 ml of fresh peripheral blood, PBMCs were prepared.

The sample comprised blood. The chain couples TRBV30 to TRBJ2-7; no definite D call. The source of this sequence is a woman aged 25 to 45 with Graves' hyperthyroidism. The CDR3 DNA is TGTGCCTGGAGTAGCTCACAGAACCCTGTCTACGAGCAGTACTTC. Translation: CAWSSSQNPVYEQYF.